This paragraph covers one T cell receptor beta chain sequence. Assay: immunoSEQ multiplex PCR; the TCRdb copy retains only in-frame clones and omits some. The sample records 50,000 to 65,000 clones, 86% being singletons. The sample comes from a study of blood T cell repertoires in COVID-19. Turning to the study itself: T cells, B-cell-depleted T cells, or PBMCs supplied cDNA or gDNA.

V lost 3 bases, J lost 0 bases, and 12 bases lay in between. This CDR3 region has 16 residues. CDR1 SGHVS and CDR2 FQNEAQ come from the germline V gene. This chain uses TRBV7-8 with TRBJ2-1; D may be TRBD1 (6 bases). The TCR originated in a human donor in a cohort sampled during active COVID-19. Sequencing was carried out using peripheral blood. The CDR3 here is CASSFQGLNSYNEQFF. The CDR3, as DNA: TGTGCCAGCAGCTTCCAGGGGTTGAACTCCTACAATGAGCAGTTCTTC.